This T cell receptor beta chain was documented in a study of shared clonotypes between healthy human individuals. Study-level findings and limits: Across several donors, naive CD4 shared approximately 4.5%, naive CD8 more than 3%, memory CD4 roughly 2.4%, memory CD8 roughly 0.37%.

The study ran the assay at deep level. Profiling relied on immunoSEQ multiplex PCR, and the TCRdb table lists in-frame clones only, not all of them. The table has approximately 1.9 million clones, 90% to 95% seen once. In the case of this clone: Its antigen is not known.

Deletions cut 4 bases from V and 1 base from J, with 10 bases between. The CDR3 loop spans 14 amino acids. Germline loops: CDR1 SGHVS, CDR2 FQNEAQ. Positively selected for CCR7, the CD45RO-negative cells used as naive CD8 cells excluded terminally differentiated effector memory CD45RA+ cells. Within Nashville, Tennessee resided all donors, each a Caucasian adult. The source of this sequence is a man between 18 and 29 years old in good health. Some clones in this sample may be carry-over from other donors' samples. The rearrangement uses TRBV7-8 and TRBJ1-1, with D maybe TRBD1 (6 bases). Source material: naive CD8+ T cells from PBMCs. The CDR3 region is CASSWGGANTEAFF. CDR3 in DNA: TGTGCCAGCAGCTGGGGGGGGGCGAACACTGAAGCTTTCTTT.